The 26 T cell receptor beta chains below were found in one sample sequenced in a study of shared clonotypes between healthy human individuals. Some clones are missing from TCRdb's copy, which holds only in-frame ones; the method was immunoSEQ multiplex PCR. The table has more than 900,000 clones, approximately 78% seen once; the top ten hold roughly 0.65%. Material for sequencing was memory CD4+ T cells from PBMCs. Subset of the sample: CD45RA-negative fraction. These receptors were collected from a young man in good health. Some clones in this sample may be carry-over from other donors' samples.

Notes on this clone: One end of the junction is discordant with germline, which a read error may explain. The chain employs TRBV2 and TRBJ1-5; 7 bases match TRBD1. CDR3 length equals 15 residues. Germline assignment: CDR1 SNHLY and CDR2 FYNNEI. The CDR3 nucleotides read TGTGCCAGCAGCGAAGACAGGGTCGGCAATCAGCCCCAGCATTTT. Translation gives CASSEDRVGNQPQHF.

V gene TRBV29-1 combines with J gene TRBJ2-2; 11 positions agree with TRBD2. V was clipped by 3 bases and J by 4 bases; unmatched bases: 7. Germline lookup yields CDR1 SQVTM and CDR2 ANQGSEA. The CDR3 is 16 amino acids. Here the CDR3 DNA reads TGCAGCGTTGAGCATGTAGCGGGAGGGGGCACCGGGGAGCTGTTTTTT. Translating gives CSVEHVAGGGTGELFF.

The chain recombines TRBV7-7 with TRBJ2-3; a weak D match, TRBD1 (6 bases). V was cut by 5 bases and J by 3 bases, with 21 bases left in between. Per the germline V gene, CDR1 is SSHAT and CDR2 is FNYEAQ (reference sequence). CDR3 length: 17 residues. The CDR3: CASSPRDISVGTDTQYF. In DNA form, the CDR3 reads TGTGCCAGCAGCCCTCGGGACATTTCCGTGGGTACAGATACGCAGTATTTT.

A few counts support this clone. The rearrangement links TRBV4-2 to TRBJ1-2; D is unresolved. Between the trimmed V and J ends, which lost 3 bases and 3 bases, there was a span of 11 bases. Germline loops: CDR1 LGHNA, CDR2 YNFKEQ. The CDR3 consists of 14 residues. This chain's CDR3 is CASSQAQWDYGYTF. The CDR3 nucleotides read TGTGCCAGCAGCCAGGCCCAATGGGACTATGGCTACACCTTC.

The CDR3 loop is CASSLAGLAVYNEQFF. The CDR3 DNA is TGTGCCAGCAGCCTTGCGGGACTAGCGGTATACAATGAGCAGTTCTTC. This chain joins TRBV7-9 and TRBJ2-1; 11 nucleotides line up with TRBD2. The CDR3 spans 16 residues. The junction had 7 bases not matched to a gene; V was cut back by 5 bases and J by 4 bases. Per the germline V gene, CDR1 is SEHNR and CDR2 is FQNEAQ (reference sequence).

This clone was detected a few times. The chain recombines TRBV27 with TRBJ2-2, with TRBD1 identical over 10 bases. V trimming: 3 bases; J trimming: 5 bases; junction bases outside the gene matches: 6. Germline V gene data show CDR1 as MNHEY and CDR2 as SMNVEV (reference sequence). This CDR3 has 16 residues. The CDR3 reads CASSFRDRGGTGELFF. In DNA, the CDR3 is TGTGCCAGCAGTTTTAGGGACAGGGGTGGGACCGGGGAGCTGTTTTTT.

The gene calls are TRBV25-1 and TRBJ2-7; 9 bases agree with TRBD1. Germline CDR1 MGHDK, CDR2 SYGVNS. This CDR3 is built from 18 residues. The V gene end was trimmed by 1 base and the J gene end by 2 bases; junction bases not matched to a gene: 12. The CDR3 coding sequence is TGTGCCAGCAGTGAATCCGCTAGACAGGGGGTAATGCCCTACGAGCAGTACTTC. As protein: CASSESARQGVMPYEQYF.

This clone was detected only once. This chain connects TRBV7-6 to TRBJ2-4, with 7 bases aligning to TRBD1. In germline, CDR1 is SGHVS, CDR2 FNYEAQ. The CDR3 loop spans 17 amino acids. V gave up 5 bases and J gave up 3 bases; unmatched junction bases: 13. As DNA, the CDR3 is TGTGCCAGCAGCCCCCGTTCAGGGGGAGACGTCAAAAACATTCAGTACTTC. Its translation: CASSPRSGGDVKNIQYF.

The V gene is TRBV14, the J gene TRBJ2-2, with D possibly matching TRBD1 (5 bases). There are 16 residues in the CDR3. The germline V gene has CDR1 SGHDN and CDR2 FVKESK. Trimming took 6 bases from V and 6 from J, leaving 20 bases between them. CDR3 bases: TGTGCCAGCAGACCAGAACTAACAGGATCCCCCGGGGAGCTGTTTTTT. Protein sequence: CASRPELTGSPGELFF.

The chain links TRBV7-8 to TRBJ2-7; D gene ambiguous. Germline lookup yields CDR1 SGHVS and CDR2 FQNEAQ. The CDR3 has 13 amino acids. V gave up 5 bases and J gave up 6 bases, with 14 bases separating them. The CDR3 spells CASSTTSFGEQYF. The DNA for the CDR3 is TGTGCCAGCAGCACGACCTCGTTCGGCGAGCAGTACTTC.

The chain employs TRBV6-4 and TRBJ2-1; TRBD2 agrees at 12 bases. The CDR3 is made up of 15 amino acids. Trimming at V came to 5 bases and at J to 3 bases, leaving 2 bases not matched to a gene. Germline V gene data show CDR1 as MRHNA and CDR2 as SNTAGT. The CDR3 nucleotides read TGTGCCAGCAGTACGGGACTAGCGGGCTACAATGAGCAGTTCTTC. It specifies CASSTGLAGYNEQFF.

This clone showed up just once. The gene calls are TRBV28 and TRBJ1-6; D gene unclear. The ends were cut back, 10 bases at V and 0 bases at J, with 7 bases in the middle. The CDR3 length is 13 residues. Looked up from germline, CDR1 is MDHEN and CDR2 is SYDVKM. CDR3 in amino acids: CATLSSYNSPLHF. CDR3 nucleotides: TGTGCCACTTTGAGCTCCTATAATTCACCCCTCCACTTT.

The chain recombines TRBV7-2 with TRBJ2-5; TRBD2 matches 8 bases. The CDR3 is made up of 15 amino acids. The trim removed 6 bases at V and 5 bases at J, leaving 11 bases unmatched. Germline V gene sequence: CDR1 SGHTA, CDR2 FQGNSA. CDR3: CASSTGGARRETQYF. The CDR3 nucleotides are TGTGCCAGCAGTACCGGGGGGGCGCGGAGGGAGACCCAGTACTTC.

CDR3 bases: TGTGCCAGCAGCCGCTGGACAGGTGGCATAAGTGGCTACACCTTC. This gives the protein CASSRWTGGISGYTF. The chain recombines TRBV28 with TRBJ1-2; the match to TRBD1 covers 7 bases. The V and J ends lost 6 bases and 7 bases, in that order; junction bases with no gene match: 14. The CDR3 length is 15 residues. Per germline, CDR1 MDHEN and CDR2 SYDVKM.

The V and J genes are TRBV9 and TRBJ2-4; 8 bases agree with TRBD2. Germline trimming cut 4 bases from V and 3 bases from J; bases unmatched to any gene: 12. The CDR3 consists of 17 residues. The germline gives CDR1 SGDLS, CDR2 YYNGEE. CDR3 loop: CASSPPGASGLKNIQYF. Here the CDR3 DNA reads TGTGCCAGCAGCCCTCCGGGAGCTAGCGGGCTCAAAAACATTCAGTACTTC.

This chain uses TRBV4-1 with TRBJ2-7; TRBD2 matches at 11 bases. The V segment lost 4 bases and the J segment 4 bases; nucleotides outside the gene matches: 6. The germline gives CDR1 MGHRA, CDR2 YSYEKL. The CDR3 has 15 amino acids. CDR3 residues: CASSLTSGMGYEQYF. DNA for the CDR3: TGCGCCAGCAGCCTGACTAGCGGGATGGGATACGAGCAGTACTTC.

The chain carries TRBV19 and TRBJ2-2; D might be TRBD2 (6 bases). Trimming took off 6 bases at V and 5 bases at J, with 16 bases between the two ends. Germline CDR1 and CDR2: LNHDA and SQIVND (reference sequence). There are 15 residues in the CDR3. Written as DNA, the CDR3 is TGTGCCAGTAGCCTTCCGGGGGTAGGGACCGGGGAGCTGTTTTTT. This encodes CASSLPGVGTGELFF. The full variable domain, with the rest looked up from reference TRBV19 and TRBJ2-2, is DGGITQSPKYLFRKEGQNVTLSCEQNLNHDAMYWYRQDPGQGLRLIYYSQIVNDFQKGDIAEGYSVSREKKESFPLTVTSAQKNPTAFYLCASSLPGVGTGELFFGEGSRLTVL.

The CDR3 region has the DNA TGTGCCATCAGTGAGGCGGCTAGCGGGAGCCCCGGGGCCAACGTCCTGACTTTC. Translation gives CAISEAASGSPGANVLTF. This chain links TRBV10-3 with TRBJ2-6, with TRBD2 matching 10 bases. The length of the CDR3 is 18 residues. Germline V gene lookup returns CDR1 ENHRY and CDR2 SYGVKD. With 2 bases clipped from V and 4 bases from J, the junction kept 8 bases outside the gene matches.

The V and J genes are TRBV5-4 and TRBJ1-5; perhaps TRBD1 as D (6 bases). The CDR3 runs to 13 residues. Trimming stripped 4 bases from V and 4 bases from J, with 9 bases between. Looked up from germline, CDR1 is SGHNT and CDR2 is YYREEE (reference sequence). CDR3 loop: CASSTDRNQPQHF. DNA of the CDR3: TGTGCCAGCAGCACGGACAGAAATCAGCCCCAGCATTTT.

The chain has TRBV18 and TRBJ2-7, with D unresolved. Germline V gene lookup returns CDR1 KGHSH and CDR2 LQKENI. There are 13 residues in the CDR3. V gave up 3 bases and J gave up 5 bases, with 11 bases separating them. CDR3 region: CASSPRLLDEQYF. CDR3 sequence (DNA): TGTGCCAGCTCACCGAGGCTTCTGGACGAGCAGTACTTC.

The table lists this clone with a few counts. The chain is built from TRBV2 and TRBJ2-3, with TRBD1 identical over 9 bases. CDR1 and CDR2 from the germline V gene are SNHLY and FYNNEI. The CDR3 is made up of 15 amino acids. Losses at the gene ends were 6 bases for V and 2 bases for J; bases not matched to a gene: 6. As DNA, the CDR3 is TGTGCCAGCAGCTTCCGGGACAGGGACACAGATACGCAGTATTTT. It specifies CASSFRDRDTDTQYF. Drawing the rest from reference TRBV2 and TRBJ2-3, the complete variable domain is EPEVTQTPSHQVTQMGQEVILRCVPISNHLYFYWYRQILGQKVEFLVSFYNNEISEKSEIFDDQFSVERPDGSNFTLKIRSTKLEDSAMYFCASSFRDRDTDTQYFGPGTRLTVL.

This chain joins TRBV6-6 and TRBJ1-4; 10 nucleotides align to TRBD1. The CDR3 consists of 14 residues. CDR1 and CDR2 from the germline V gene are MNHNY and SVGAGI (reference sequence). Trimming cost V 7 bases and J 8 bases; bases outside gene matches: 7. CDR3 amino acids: CASTRDRGWEKLFF. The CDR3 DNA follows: TGTGCCAGCACCCGGGACAGGGGTTGGGAAAAACTGTTTTTT.

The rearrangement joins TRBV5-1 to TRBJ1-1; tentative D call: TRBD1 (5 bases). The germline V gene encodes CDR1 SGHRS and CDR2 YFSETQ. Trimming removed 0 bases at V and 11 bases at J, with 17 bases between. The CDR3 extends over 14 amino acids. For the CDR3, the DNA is TGCGCCAGCAGCTTGGCCGGGGGATCCCAAAGTGCTTTCTTT. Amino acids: CASSLAGGSQSAFF.

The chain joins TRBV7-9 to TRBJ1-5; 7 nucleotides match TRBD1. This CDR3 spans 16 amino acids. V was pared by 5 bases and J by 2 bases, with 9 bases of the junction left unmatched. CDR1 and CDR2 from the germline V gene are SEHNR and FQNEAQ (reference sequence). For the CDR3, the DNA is TGTGCCAGCAGCCAATCCGGGGACAGAGGCAATCAGCCCCAGCATTTT. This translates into CASSQSGDRGNQPQHF.

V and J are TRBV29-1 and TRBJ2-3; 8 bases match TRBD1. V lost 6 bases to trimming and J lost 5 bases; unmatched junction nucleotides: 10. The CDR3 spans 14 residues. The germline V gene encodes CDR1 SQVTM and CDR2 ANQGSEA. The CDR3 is CSVRRQGLGDTQYF. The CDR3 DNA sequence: TGCAGCGTGCGACGACAGGGGCTGGGAGATACGCAGTATTTT.

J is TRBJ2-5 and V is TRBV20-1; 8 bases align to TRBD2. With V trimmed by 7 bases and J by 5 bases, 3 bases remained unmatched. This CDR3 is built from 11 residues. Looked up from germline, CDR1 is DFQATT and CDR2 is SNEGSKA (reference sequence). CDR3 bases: TGCAGTGGGACTAGCTACGAGACCCAGTACTTC. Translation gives CSGTSYETQYF.